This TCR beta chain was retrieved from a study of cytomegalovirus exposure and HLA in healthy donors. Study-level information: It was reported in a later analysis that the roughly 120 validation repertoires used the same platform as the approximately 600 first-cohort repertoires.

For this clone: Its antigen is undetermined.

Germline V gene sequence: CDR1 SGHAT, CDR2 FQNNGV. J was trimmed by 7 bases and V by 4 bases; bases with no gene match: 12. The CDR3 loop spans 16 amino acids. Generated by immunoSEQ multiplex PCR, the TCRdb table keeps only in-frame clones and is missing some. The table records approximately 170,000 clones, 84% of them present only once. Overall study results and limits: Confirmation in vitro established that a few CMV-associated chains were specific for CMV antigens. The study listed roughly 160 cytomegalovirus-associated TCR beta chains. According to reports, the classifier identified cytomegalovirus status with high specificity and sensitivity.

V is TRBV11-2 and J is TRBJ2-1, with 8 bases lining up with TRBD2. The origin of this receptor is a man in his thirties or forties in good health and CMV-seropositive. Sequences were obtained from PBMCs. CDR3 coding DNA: TGTGCCAGCAGCTCCCGGGGTAGCGGGATATCTAATGAGCAGTTCTTC. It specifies CASSSRGSGISNEQFF.